A selection of T cell receptor beta chains follows, all from one sample in a study of blood T cells in healthy people across ages. TCRdb passed the 5' RACE reads through MiXCR, listing each CDR3 protein once. The sample consists of about 1.5 million distinct CDR3 sequences, approximately 40% of them appearing once. The source material was blood. Source of these receptors: a woman younger than 30 in good health. Each CDR3 is given with its conserved first and last residue. The order of the fields is V gene, J gene, clone size, D gene, CDR3 protein. A D gene is named only where the DNA matches it firmly. The size field is filled for only some rows; it gives once, few, many or a size class.

>TRBV28|TRBJ1-2|-|TRBD1
CASSPRDRVLGYTF
>TRBV20-1|TRBJ2-7|-|-
CSASGHTSYEQYF
>TRBV10-3|TRBJ2-5|-|TRBD1
CAITTGQGEQYF
>TRBV3-1|TRBJ2-7|-|-
CASSHYTGQLGGYEQYF
>TRBV3-1|TRBJ2-3|few|TRBD1
CASSARQGADTQYF
>TRBV20-1|TRBJ2-5|-|TRBD2
CSATPASGYQETQYF
>TRBV5-5|-|few|TRBD2
CASIAGTSGPYEQYF
>TRBV12-3/TRBV12-4|TRBJ2-1|-|-
CASSPTGVATGEQFF
>TRBV3-1|TRBJ2-3|-|-
CASSGILNGPPGDTDTQYF
>TRBV5-5|TRBJ1-1|few|TRBD1
CASGQTGTASNSAFF
>TRBV10-3|TRBJ2-2|-|-
CAISDTANTGELFF
>TRBV9|TRBJ1-2|-|TRBD1
CASSATSRTGGGYGYTF
>TRBV12-3/TRBV12-4|TRBJ2-3|-|-
CASSSQRVTDTQYF
>TRBV7-9|TRBJ1-5|few|-
CASSLDTLGQPQHF
>TRBV4-2|-|-|TRBD1
CASSQDHGQGGEQYF
>TRBV9|-|-|-
CASSASGGGWPSSYNEQYF
>TRBV29-1|TRBJ2-7|few|-
CSVIINYEQYF
>TRBV3-1|TRBJ2-7|-|-
CASSHLRGPTRHEQYF
>TRBV5-1|TRBJ1-1|-|-
CASSSVKSDEAFF
>TRBV20-1|TRBJ2-1|few|-
CSANRDDEQFF
>TRBV5-1|TRBJ2-3|many|TRBD2
CASSLGTSGGTDTQYF
>TRBV7-6|TRBJ2-1|-|-
CASSLDGFNSEQFF
>TRBV7-7|TRBJ2-1|many|-
CASSFRDYNEQFF
>TRBV15|TRBJ2-3|-|-
CATSRDGAGALGTDTQYF
>TRBV2|TRBJ2-7|once|TRBD2
CASGEGLADLYEQYF
>TRBV6-1|TRBJ1-2|-|-
CASSETGHGYTF
>TRBV11-2|TRBJ2-1|-|-
CASNPLEAPDEQFF
>TRBV7-8|TRBJ2-6|-|-
CAHSEGHFISGANVLTF
>TRBV28|TRBJ1-1|once|-
CASSRPTLNTEAFF
>TRBV2|TRBJ2-7|-|-
CASSEASSGYYEQYF
>TRBV2|TRBJ2-7|-|TRBD1
CASSAETGISYEQYF
>TRBV20-1|TRBJ2-5|-|-
CSARGLGMETQYF
>TRBV5-1|TRBJ1-2|-|-
CASCPGPNYGYTF
>TRBV9|TRBJ1-1|-|-
CASSAPGVNTEAFF
>TRBV27|TRBJ1-4|-|TRBD1
CASSQQGQEKLFF
>TRBV5-1|TRBJ2-1|few|TRBD2
CASSWTSGGAYNEQFF
>TRBV7-3|TRBJ1-4|few|-
CASSSWTALSRKLFF
>TRBV27|TRBJ2-7|few|TRBD1
CASSLSRTGVYEQYF
>TRBV5-1|TRBJ2-3|few|TRBD2
CASSLRTSAYSTDTQYF
>TRBV5-1|TRBJ1-2|-|-
CASSGIGQGYGYTF
>TRBV25-1|TRBJ2-7|few|-
CASSGASTYEQYF
>TRBV10-1|TRBJ2-5|-|TRBD2
CASSGTSRYNEQYF
>TRBV5-5|TRBJ1-5|-|-
CASSLEVQGINQPQHF
>TRBV3-1|TRBJ2-3|many|TRBD2
CASSQTSGRTDTQYF
>TRBV6-4|TRBJ2-3|few|TRBD2
CASSRLAGETDTQYF
>TRBV20-1|TRBJ2-7|few|TRBD2
CSRRNLAGSSYEQYF
>TRBV20-1|TRBJ2-7|-|TRBD1
CSALRTGGDEQYF
>TRBV10-3|TRBJ1-4|once|TRBD1
CVISDSDRGNEKLFF
>TRBV11-2|TRBJ1-1|-|-
CASSLDRTSEAFF
>TRBV7-2|TRBJ2-1|-|TRBD2
CTSSETSGYNGQFF
>TRBV6-5|TRBJ2-4|-|-
CATTGPAKNIQYF
>TRBV13|TRBJ2-1|once|TRBD1
CAGSLVGTGGEQFF
>TRBV12-3/TRBV12-4|TRBJ2-5|-|-
CATSGWGGETQYF
>TRBV11-2|TRBJ2-7|few|TRBD1
CASSFGGWGDRTKSHEQYF
>TRBV10-3|TRBJ2-7|-|-
CAISPDSDEQYF
>TRBV12-3/TRBV12-4|TRBJ2-3|-|-
CASRSGLNTDTQYF
>TRBV27|TRBJ2-5|few|TRBD1
CASSLSRDRQPQYF